This T cell receptor beta chain derives from a study of T cell clones after liver transplantation. Clones were sequenced by immunoSEQ multiplex PCR, and TCRdb holds only the in-frame ones, with some missing. The table records 72,000 or so clones, roughly 85% of them present only once. Germline assignment: CDR1 MDHEN and CDR2 SYDVKM. The CDR3 is 14 residues long. V was trimmed by 0 bases and J by 3 bases, leaving 6 bases between them. The sequence derives from a human patient who received a liver transplant. Some T cells may be transferred from the graft donor. This sequence joins TRBV28 and TRBJ1-5; no clear D. The sample consisted of CD4+ T cells from blood, taken at the 22-month timepoint. The CDR3 DNA reads as TGTGCCAGCAGTTTATGGTCAGACAATCAGCCCCAGCATTTT. It is translated as CASSLWSDNQPQHF.